This is a list of T cell receptor beta chains from one sample in a study of T cells after yellow fever vaccination. TCRdb independently ran MiXCR on the 5' RACE reads; one entry per CDR3 protein. Altogether approximately 240,000 distinct CDR3 sequences are present, 3.6% being singletons, with the ten largest covering 15% to 20%. The sequencing used PBMCs, collected 15 days after the yellow fever booster vaccination. These receptors were taken from a young man who received the YFV17D yellow fever vaccine. Each CDR3 is given with its conserved first and last residue. The D gene is left open where the match is weak. Size is stated for part of the rows, as once, few or many counts, or as a class when the clone is expanded.

j_call	d_call	v_call	clone_size	cdr3_aa	cdr3_nt
TRBJ1-4	.	TRBV7-9	many	CASSYKDSSTNEKLFF	TGTGCCAGCAGCTACAAAGACAGTTCAACTAATGAAAAACTGTTTTTT
TRBJ2-5	TRBD2	TRBV5-1	many	CASSPGLAGIFQETQYF	TGCGCCAGCTCGCCGGGACTAGCGGGGATTTTCCAAGAGACCCAGTACTTC
TRBJ2-1	TRBD2	TRBV7-9	many	CASSVELAGGRYNEQFF	TGTGCCAGCAGCGTCGAACTAGCGGGGGGCCGTTACAATGAGCAGTTCTTC
TRBJ1-4	.	TRBV6-1	many	CASRVLRGQGRDEKLFF	TGTGCCAGCAGAGTTCTCAGAGGCCAGGGGAGGGATGAAAAACTGTTTTTT
TRBJ1-1	TRBD1	TRBV20-1	many	CSAAGTGGGEAFF	TGCAGTGCTGCCGGGACAGGGGGCGGTGAAGCTTTCTTT
TRBJ2-5	.	TRBV14	many	CASSQDSQLGTQYF	TGTGCCAGCAGCCAAGATTCGCAATTGGGGACCCAGTACTTC
TRBJ2-1	TRBD2	TRBV12-3/TRBV12-4	many	CASTPAGGRRNEQFF	TGTGCCAGCACCCCAGCGGGGGGGAGAAGGAATGAGCAGTTCTTC
TRBJ2-5	TRBD2	TRBV6-1	many	CASSLSGGGRGAQYF	TGTGCCAGCAGCCTTAGCGGGGGGGGTCGAGGGGCCCAGTACTTC
TRBJ1-1	.	TRBV6-6	many	CASSPSGDVNTEAFF	TGTGCCAGCAGCCCCTCGGGGGACGTGAACACTGAAGCTTTCTTT
TRBJ1-1	TRBD1	TRBV7-6	many	CASSFGQDMNTEAFF	TGTGCCAGCAGCTTCGGACAGGACATGAACACTGAAGCTTTCTTT
TRBJ2-3	.	TRBV5-5	many	CASSLGSRRTQYF	TGTGCCAGCAGCTTGGGCTCCAGACGTACGCAGTATTTT
TRBJ1-6	TRBD1	TRBV12-3/TRBV12-4	many	CASRSGTAWGSPLHF	TGTGCCAGCAGGTCGGGGACAGCCTGGGGTTCACCCCTCCACTTT
TRBJ2-3	.	TRBV5-6	many	CASSLERTQYF	TGTGCCAGCAGCTTGGAGCGAACGCAGTATTTT
TRBJ1-1	.	TRBV12-5	many	CASAYLINTEAFF	TGTGCTAGTGCCTACCTGATAAACACTGAAGCTTTCTTT
TRBJ2-3	.	TRBV10-1	.	CATAVEFTDTQYF	TGCGCCACCGCGGTCGAATTCACAGATACGCAGTATTTT
TRBJ1-6	TRBD1	TRBV20-1	many	CSASEPGQGRSPLHF	TGCAGTGCTAGCGAACCGGGACAGGGAAGGTCACCCCTCCACTTT
TRBJ2-2	TRBD1	TRBV7-9	many	CASSSTTGDPGELFF	TGTGCCAGCAGCTCTACTACAGGGGATCCCGGGGAGCTGTTTTTT
TRBJ2-3	TRBD2	TRBV7-2	.	CASSLNSGGASSTDTQYF	TGTGCCAGCAGCCTTAATAGCGGGGGGGCCTCGAGCACAGATACGCAGTATTTT
TRBJ2-1	TRBD2	TRBV3-1	many	CASRPGGGPYNEQFF	TGTGCCAGCAGGCCTGGGGGGGGACCCTACAATGAGCAGTTCTTC
TRBJ1-2	.	TRBV20-1	few	CSARTPGGSYGYTF	TGCAGTGCTAGAACTCCGGGGGGTAGCTATGGCTACACCTTC
TRBJ2-5	.	TRBV13	few	CASSLGTPQETQYF	TGTGCCAGCAGCTTAGGGACCCCGCAAGAGACCCAGTACTTC
TRBJ1-1	TRBD1	TRBV12-3/TRBV12-4	many	CASRAGQGATEAFF	TGTGCCAGCAGGGCCGGACAGGGGGCCACTGAAGCTTTCTTT
TRBJ2-5	TRBD1	TRBV19	many	CASSIRDRGRGETQYF	TGTGCCAGTAGTATCCGGGACAGGGGGCGCGGAGAGACCCAGTACTTC
TRBJ2-2	.	TRBV24-1	few	CATSEQNTGELFF	TGTGCCACCAGTGAGCAGAACACCGGGGAGCTGTTTTTT
TRBJ2-1	TRBD2	TRBV29-1	.	CSVRLIGGDNEQFF	TGCAGCGTAAGACTCATCGGGGGGGACAATGAGCAGTTCTTC
TRBJ1-2	.	TRBV6-5	.	CASSRRPAGTETDGYTF	TGTGCCAGCAGTCGCCGGCCCGCCGGGACGGAGACCGATGGCTACACCTTC
TRBJ2-3	TRBD2	TRBV7-3	many	CASSLYPSGGTDTQYF	TGTGCCAGCAGCTTATACCCTAGCGGCGGCACAGATACGCAGTATTTT
TRBJ2-1	.	TRBV27	many	CASRFFGYNEQFF	TGTGCCAGCAGGTTCTTTGGGTACAATGAGCAGTTCTTC
TRBJ2-3	TRBD2	TRBV5-1	few	CASSRDYAEDTQYF	TGCGCCAGCAGCAGGGACTATGCGGAAGATACGCAGTATTTT
TRBJ1-1	.	TRBV5-1	many	CASKRRGGYTEAFF	TGCGCCAGCAAACGGAGGGGCGGTTACACTGAAGCTTTCTTT
TRBJ2-7	.	TRBV20-1	many	CSAREQGSGFSYEQYF	TGCAGTGCTAGAGAACAAGGTTCAGGGTTCTCCTACGAGCAGTACTTC
TRBJ1-5	.	TRBV15	.	CATSRGYQPQHF	TGTGCCACCAGCAGAGGTTATCAGCCCCAGCATTTT
TRBJ1-1	.	TRBV4-1	many	CASSQEVRRGQNTEAFF	TGCGCCAGCAGCCAAGAGGTCCGGAGGGGCCAGAACACTGAAGCTTTCTTT
TRBJ2-3	.	TRBV18	many	CASSIAASTDTQYF	TGTGCCAGCTCAATAGCGGCGAGCACAGATACGCAGTATTTT